Below, 14 T cell receptor beta chains from the same sample are listed, as sequenced in a study of blood T cell repertoires in COVID-19. The repertoire was sequenced with immunoSEQ multiplex PCR; TCRdb's copy has only in-frame clones and lacks some. This sample has about 150,000 clones; 87% occur once, and the top ten carry around 4.6%. The specimen was peripheral blood. Receptors were obtained from a human donor in a cohort sampled during active COVID-19.

This clone showed up just once. The chain combines TRBV3-1 (or the pseudogene TRBV3-2) with TRBJ2-3; TRBD2 aligns across 9 bases. V shed 0 bases, J shed 7 bases, and the junction held 11 bases outside the gene matches. The CDR3 runs 17 residues. The germline gives CDR1 LGHDT, CDR2 YNNKEL (reference sequence). The CDR3 is CASSQDGGTSRANTQYF. The CDR3 DNA follows: TGTGCCAGCAGCCAAGATGGGGGGACTAGCCGTGCAAATACGCAGTATTTT.

The CDR3 sequence: CASSYALGGGRGYTF. The DNA of the CDR3 is TGTGCCAGCAGTTACGCTCTTGGGGGGGGAAGGGGCTACACCTTC. The chain joins TRBV6-6 to TRBJ1-2, with D tentatively TRBD1 (5 bases). Germline-derived CDR1 and CDR2 are MNHNY and SVGAGI (reference sequence). CDR3 length: 15 residues. V lost 2 bases, J lost 8 bases, and 18 bases lay in between.

J is TRBJ1-3 and V is TRBV28; a possible D gene is TRBD1 (6 bases). Germline V gene data show CDR1 as MDHEN and CDR2 as SYDVKM. The CDR3 is 15 residues long. The V end lost 3 bases, the J end lost 1 base, and 10 bases lay between the germline ends. CDR3 nucleotides: TGTGCCAGCAGTTTGGGGGGGCGGTCTGGAAACACCATATATTTT. Encoded protein: CASSLGGRSGNTIYF.

The chain carries TRBV5-4 and TRBJ2-1, with D perhaps TRBD2 (5 bases). V gave up 0 bases and J gave up 9 bases, with 10 bases separating them. The CDR3 has 13 amino acids. CDR1 is SGHNT and CDR2 is YYREEE in the germline V gene (reference sequence). CDR3 loop: CASSLGGPGEQFF. DNA of the CDR3: TGTGCCAGCAGCTTGGGAGGGCCGGGTGAGCAGTTCTTC.

V is TRBV9 and J is TRBJ2-7; 9 bases are a match to TRBD1. V lost 7 bases and J lost 5; bases outside the gene matches: 10. Germline CDR1 and CDR2: SGDLS and YYNGEE. The CDR3 totals 14 residues. The DNA of the CDR3 is TGTGCCAGCGGACCGGGACAGGGCCTTAACGAGCAGTACTTC. It yields the protein CASGPGQGLNEQYF.

The V gene is TRBV4-1, the J gene TRBJ2-3; D might be TRBD1 (5 bases). V lost 3 bases and J 2 bases, leaving 12 bases between the germline ends. Germline CDR1 MGHRA, CDR2 YSYEKL. This CDR3 comprises 15 residues. The DNA for the CDR3 is TGCGCCAGCAGCCACTCGACAGCACCCACAGATACGCAGTATTTT. This translates into CASSHSTAPTDTQYF.

The chain links TRBV12-3 or TRBV12-4 to TRBJ1-1; no definite D call. This CDR3 contains 13 residues. Trimming shortened V by 3 bases and J by 6 bases, and 11 bases separated the two germline ends. The CDR3 DNA sequence: TGTGCCAGCAGTTTGGAGAGGGTATCTGAAGCTTTCTTT. Translation: CASSLERVSEAFF.

This chain links TRBV19 with TRBJ1-2, with 8 bases identical to TRBD1. Trimming took 6 bases from V and 1 from J; bases not matched to a gene: 7. The CDR3 runs to 15 residues. CDR1 is LNHDA, CDR2 SQIVND, per germline (reference sequence). The DNA for the CDR3 is TGTGCCAGTAGCCCAGACAGGGGCCTTAACTATGGCTACACCTTC. Its translation is CASSPDRGLNYGYTF.

J is TRBJ1-2 and V is TRBV7-2, with D maybe TRBD1 (5 bases). This CDR3 region has 12 residues. Germline lookup yields CDR1 SGHTA and CDR2 FQGNSA. V was clipped by 2 bases and J by 10 bases, with 11 bases between them. The CDR3 here is CASSLSREVYTF. CDR3 nucleotides: TGTGCCAGCAGCTTATCCAGGGAGGTCTACACCTTC.

The rearrangement joins TRBV30 to TRBJ1-1, with 9 nucleotides matching TRBD1. V lost 0 bases, J lost 4 bases, and 15 bases stayed unmatched. The CDR3 has 18 residues. The germline V gene encodes CDR1 GTSNPN and CDR2 SVGIG (reference sequence). CDR3 in amino acids: CAWSVPRPRDREGTEAFF. The CDR3 region has the DNA TGTGCCTGGAGTGTTCCCCGGCCCCGGGACAGGGAAGGCACTGAAGCTTTCTTT.

Only one count was recorded for this clone. J is TRBJ1-1 and V is TRBV11-3; D is possibly TRBD1 (6 bases). Germline CDR1 reads SGHNT; CDR2 reads YENEEA. This CDR3 comprises 16 residues. Between the trimmed V and J ends, which lost 5 bases and 2 bases, there was a span of 18 bases. The CDR3 region has the DNA TGTGCCAGCAGCGGGGGCCGGCGGCGGGCCAACACTGAAGCTTTCTTT. Protein product: CASSGGRRRANTEAFF.

The chain joins TRBV24-1 to TRBJ1-2, with TRBD1 matching over 12 bases. Per germline, CDR1 KGHDR and CDR2 SFDVKD. The CDR3 has 15 residues. V gave up 3 bases and J gave up 8 bases; unmatched junction bases: 6. The CDR3 spells CATSDKGQGAQGYTF. CDR3 in DNA: TGTGCCACCAGTGATAAGGGACAGGGGGCTCAAGGCTACACCTTC.

This clone appeared a single time. The rearrangement links TRBV28 to TRBJ2-2, with TRBD2 matching 9 bases. With V trimmed by 2 bases and J by 2 bases, 12 bases remained unmatched. The CDR3 sequence is 19 residues long. Germline V gene sequence: CDR1 MDHEN, CDR2 SYDVKM. The CDR3 bases are TGTGCCAGCAGTTTAAACCCCCCCCTAGCGGGGTATAACACCGGGGAGCTGTTTTTT. Its protein product is CASSLNPPLAGYNTGELFF.

V and J are TRBV28 and TRBJ2-7, with D possibly matching TRBD1 (5 bases). V was trimmed by 4 bases and J by 1 base, leaving 17 bases between them. This CDR3 contains 16 residues. Germline lookup yields CDR1 MDHEN and CDR2 SYDVKM. The CDR3 here is CASSSPYQAGSYEQYF. CDR3 sequence (DNA): TGTGCCAGCAGTTCCCCTTATCAAGCAGGGTCCTACGAGCAGTACTTC. Together with reference TRBV28 and TRBJ2-7, the CDR3 gives the full variable domain: DVKVTQSSRYLVKRTGEKVFLECVQDMDHENMFWYRQDPGLGLRLIYFSYDVKMKEKGDIPEGYSVSREKKERFSLILESASTNQTSMYLCASSSPYQAGSYEQYFGPGTRLTVT.